This paragraph reports one TCR beta chain. These data are taken from a study of blood T cell repertoires in COVID-19. Across the study: Samples representing acute and convalescent COVID-19 were sourced from the United States, Italy and Spain. PBMCs, B-cell-depleted T cells, or T cells were the source of the cDNA or gDNA that made up the material.

Using immunoSEQ multiplex PCR, the repertoire was profiled, and TCRdb retains in-frame clones only, with some absent. The repertoire consists of just under 350,000 clones, with approximately 89% occurring once and the leading ten covering roughly 3.5%. The sequencing input was peripheral blood. This sequence was found in a young woman who had recovered from COVID-19.

CDR3 DNA: TGTGCCAGCAGTTTTCTGGGCAGTCGAAACACTGAAGCTTTCTTT. Protein: CASSFLGSRNTEAFF. This rearrangement joins TRBV28 to TRBJ1-1; D gene uncertain. Per the germline V gene, CDR1 is MDHEN and CDR2 is SYDVKM. The CDR3 runs to 15 residues. V was shortened by 3 bases and J by 2 bases, with 13 bases between the two germline ends.